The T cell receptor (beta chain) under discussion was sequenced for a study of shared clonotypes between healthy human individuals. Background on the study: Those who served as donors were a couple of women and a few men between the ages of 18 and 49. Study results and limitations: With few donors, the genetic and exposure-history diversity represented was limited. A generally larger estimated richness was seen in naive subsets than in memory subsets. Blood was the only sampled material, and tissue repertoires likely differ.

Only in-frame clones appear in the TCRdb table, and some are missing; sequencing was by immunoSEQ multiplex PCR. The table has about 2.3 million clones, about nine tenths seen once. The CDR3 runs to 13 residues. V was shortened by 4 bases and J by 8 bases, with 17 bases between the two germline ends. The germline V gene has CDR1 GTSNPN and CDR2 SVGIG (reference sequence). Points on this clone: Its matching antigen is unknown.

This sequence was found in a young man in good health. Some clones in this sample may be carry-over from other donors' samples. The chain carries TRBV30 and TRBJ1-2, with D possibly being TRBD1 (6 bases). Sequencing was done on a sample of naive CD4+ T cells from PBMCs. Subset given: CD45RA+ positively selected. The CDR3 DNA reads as TGTGCCTGGACGTGGGACCCCAGGGGAGGCTACACCTTC. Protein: CAWTWDPRGGYTF.